This T cell receptor beta chain was found in a study of blood T cell repertoires in COVID-19. Across the study: Collection of acute and convalescent COVID-19 samples took place in the United States, Italy and Spain.

Method: immunoSEQ multiplex PCR; TCRdb's copy keeps in-frame clones and lacks some. The sample consists of about 48,000 clones, about 85% of them appearing once. This CDR3 contains 13 residues. Trimming pared 3 bases from V and 6 bases from J, leaving 11 bases between. Germline assignment: CDR1 MGHRA and CDR2 YSYEKL. This TCR came from an older woman with acute or convalescent COVID-19. Sequencing was done on a sample of peripheral blood. This chain uses TRBV4-1 with TRBJ1-1, with a weak D call TRBD1 (5 bases). The CDR3 is CASSHGGGSEAFF. The CDR3 DNA reads as TGCGCCAGCAGCCACGGCGGGGGATCTGAAGCTTTCTTT.